The clone carrying this T cell receptor (beta chain) showed up many times. Antigen unknown. Regions amplified from RNA transcripts were the TCR beta CDR3 regions. The TCR CDR3 was amplified in a first-round RT-PCR using the HTBI primer set. TCRdb recomputed calls from the multiplex PCR reads with MiXCR, one row per CDR3 protein. The sample includes 300,000 to 450,000 distinct CDR3 sequences, approximately 13% of them seen just once. The data belong to a study of T cells in Graves' hyperthyroidism and ophthalmopathy. General study results and limits: Most clonotypes expanded in the thyroid (above 0.001) were also present in blood.

Germline CDR1 and CDR2: SNHLY and FYNNEI. Trimming cost V 7 bases and J 1 base, with 11 bases left between them. This CDR3 contains 14 residues. Sequencing was done on a sample of blood. The sequence came from a woman aged 55-69 years with Graves' hyperthyroidism. The chain employs TRBV2 and TRBJ1-5; tentative D call: TRBD1 (5 bases). In DNA, the CDR3 is TGTGCCAGCACCCCGACAGACAGCAATCAGCCCCAGCATTTT. This translates into CASTPTDSNQPQHF.